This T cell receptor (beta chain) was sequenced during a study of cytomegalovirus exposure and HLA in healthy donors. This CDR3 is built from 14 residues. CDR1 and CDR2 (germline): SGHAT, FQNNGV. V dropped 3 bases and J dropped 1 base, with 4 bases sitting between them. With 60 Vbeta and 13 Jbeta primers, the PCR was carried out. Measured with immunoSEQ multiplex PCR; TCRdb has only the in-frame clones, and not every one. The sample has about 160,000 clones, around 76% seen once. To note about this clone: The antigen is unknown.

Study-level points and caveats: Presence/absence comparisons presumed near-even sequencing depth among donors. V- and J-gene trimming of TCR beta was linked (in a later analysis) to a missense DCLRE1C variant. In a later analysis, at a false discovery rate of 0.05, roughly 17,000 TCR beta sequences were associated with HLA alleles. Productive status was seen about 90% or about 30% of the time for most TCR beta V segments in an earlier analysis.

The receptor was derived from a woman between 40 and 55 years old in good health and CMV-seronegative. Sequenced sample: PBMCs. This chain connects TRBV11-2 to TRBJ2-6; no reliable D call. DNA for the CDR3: TGTGCCAGCAGCTTTATATCTGGGGCCAACGTCCTGACTTTC. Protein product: CASSFISGANVLTF.